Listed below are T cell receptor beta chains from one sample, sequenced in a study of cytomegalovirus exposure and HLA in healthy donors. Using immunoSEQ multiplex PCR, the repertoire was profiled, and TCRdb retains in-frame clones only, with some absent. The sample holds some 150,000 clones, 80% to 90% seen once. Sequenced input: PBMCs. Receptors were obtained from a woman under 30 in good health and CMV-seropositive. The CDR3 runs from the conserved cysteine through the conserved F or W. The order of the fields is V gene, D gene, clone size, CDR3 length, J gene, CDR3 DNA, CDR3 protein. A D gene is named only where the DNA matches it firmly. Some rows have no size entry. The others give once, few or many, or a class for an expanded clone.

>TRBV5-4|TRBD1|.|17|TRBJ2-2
TGTGCCAGCAGCGCCCCGACAGGGGGCCCTTTCACCGGGGAGCTGTTTTTT
CASSAPTGGPFTGELFF
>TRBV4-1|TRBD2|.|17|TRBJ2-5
TGCGCCAGCAGCCAGGGACTAGCGGGGGGCCGGGGGGAGACCCAGTACTTC
CASSQGLAGGRGETQYF
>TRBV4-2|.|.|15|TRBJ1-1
TGTGCCAGCAGCCAAAAGAGAGAGGGGAACACTGAAGCTTTCTTT
CASSQKREGNTEAFF
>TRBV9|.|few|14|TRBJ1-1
TGTGCCAGCAGTTCACAGGGAGTCGACACTGAAGCTTTCTTT
CASSSQGVDTEAFF
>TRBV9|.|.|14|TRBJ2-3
TGTGCCAGCACCAGCCGGGGGGCGGGGGATACGCAGTATTTT
CASTSRGAGDTQYF
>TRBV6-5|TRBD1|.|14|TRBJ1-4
TGTGCCAGCAGCCGACAGGGGGCTCAAGAAAAACTGTTTTTT
CASSRQGAQEKLFF
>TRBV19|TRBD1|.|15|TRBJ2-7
TGTGCCAGTAGTATCTCCGGGACAGCCCCCTACGAGCAGTACTTC
CASSISGTAPYEQYF
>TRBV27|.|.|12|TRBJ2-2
TGTGCCAGCAGTTGGCAGGGCGGGGAGCTGTTTTTT
CASSWQGGELFF
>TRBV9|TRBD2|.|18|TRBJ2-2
TGTGCCAGCAGCCTTACTAGCGGGGGGGAAATGAACACCGGGGAGCTGTTTTTT
CASSLTSGGEMNTGELFF
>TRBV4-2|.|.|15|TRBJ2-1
TGTGCCAGCAGCCAAGCAGGGCTTAGGAGCAATGAGCAGTTCTTC
CASSQAGLRSNEQFF
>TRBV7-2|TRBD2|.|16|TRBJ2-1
TGTGCCAGCAGCTCCCAGACGGGACTAGGGTCCGGTGAGCAGTTCTTC
CASSSQTGLGSGEQFF
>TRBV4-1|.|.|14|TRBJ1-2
TGCGCCAGCAGCCAACCCGCCCAGAGGAATGGCTACACCTTC
CASSQPAQRNGYTF
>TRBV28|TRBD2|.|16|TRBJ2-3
TGTGCCAGCAGTTTCTCTAGCGGGGGGACCACAGATACGCAGTATTTT
CASSFSSGGTTDTQYF
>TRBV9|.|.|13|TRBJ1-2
TGTGCCAGCAGCCAGGTAGGGGGTAATGGCTACACCTTC
CASSQVGGNGYTF
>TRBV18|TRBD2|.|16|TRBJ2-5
TGTGCCAGCACCTCTGGTTCTGCGGGGGGCACGGAGACCCAGTACTTC
CASTSGSAGGTETQYF
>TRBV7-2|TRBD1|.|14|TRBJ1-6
TGTGCCAGCAGCTCCGGGACAGCGGGAGTGCCCCTCCACTTT
CASSSGTAGVPLHF
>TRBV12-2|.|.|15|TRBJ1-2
TGTGCAAGTCGCCCTCAGGGGGGACAGGGGGGAGGCTACACCTTC
CASRPQGGQGGGYTF
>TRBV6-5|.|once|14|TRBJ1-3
TGTGCCAGCTCAGGGCTAGAAGCCGGAAACACCATATATTTT
CASSGLEAGNTIYF
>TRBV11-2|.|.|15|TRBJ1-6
TGTGCCAGCAGCTTAGCAAGCGGAAATAATTCACCCCTCCACTTT
CASSLASGNNSPLHF
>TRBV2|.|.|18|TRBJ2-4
TGTGCCAGCAGGCCGTCACTAGCAACTTTCCGTGCCAAAAACATTCAGTACTTC
CASRPSLATFRAKNIQYF
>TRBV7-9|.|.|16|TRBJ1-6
TGTGCCAGCAGCTTATACACGGGGACCTATAATTCACCCCTCCACTTT
CASSLYTGTYNSPLHF
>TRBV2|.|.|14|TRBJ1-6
TGTGCCAGCACGCGGCTCACTAGTAATTCACCCCTCCACTTT
CASTRLTSNSPLHF
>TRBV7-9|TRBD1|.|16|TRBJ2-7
TGTGCCAGCAGCTCCAGAACAGGGGTGAGCTCCTACGAGCAGTACTTC
CASSSRTGVSSYEQYF
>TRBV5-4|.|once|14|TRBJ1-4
TGTGCCAGCAGCTTCCGGGGGGCGAGTGAAAAACTGTTTTTT
CASSFRGASEKLFF
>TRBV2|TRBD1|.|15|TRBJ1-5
TGTGCCAGCAGGTTGACAGGGGGCAGCAATCAGCCCCAGCATTTT
CASRLTGGSNQPQHF
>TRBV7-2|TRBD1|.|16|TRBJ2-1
TGTGCCAGCAGCCCAATGAGGGGGACAGGGTCCCATGAGCAGTTCTTC
CASSPMRGTGSHEQFF
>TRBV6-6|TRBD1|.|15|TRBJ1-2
TGTGCCAGCAGCGAAGGACAGGGTGGAGAGGCTGGCTACACCTTC
CASSEGQGGEAGYTF
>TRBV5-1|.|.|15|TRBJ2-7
TGCGCCAGCAGCTTGGAGCCAGGGATCGCCTACGAGCAGTACTTC
CASSLEPGIAYEQYF
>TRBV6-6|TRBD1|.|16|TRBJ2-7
TGTGCCAGCAGTTACTCCCGGGACAGGGTCTCCTACGAGCAGTACTTC
CASSYSRDRVSYEQYF
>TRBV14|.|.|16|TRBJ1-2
TGTGCCAGCAGCCATATAGTACCAGGGTCCCTCTATGGCTACACCTTC
CASSHIVPGSLYGYTF
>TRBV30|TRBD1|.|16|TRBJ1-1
TGTGCCTGGAGAGCTCGGACAGGGACGAAGAACACTGAAGCTTTCTTT
CAWRARTGTKNTEAFF